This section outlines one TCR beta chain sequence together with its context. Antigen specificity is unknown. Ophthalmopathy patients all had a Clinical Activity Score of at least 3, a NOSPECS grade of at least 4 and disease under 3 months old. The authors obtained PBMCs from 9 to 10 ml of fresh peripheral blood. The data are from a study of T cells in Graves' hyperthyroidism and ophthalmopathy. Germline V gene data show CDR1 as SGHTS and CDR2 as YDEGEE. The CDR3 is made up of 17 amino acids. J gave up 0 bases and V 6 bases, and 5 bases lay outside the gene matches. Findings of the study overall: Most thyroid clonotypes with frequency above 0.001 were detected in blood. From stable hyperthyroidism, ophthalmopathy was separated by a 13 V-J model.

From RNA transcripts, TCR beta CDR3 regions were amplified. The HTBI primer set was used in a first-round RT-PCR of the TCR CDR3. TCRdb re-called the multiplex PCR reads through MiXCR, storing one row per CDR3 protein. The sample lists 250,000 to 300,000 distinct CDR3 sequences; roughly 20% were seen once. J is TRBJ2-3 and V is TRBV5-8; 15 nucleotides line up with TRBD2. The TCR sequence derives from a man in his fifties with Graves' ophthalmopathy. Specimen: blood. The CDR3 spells CASTDGTSGGSTDTQYF. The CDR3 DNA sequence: TGTGCCAGCACCGATGGGACTAGCGGGGGGAGCACAGATACGCAGTATTTT.